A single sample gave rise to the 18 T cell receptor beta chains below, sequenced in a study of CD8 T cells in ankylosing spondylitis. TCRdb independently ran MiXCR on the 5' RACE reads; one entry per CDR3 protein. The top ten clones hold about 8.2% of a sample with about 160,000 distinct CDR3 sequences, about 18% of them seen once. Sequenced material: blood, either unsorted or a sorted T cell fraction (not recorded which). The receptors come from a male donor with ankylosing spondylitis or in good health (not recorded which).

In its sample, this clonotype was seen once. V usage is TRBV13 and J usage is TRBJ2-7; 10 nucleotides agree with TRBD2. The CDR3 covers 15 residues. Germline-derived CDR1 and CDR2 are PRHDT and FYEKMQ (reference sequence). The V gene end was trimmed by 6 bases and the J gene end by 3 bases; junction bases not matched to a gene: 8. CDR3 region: CASSSRASGSYEQYF. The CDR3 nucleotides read TGTGCCAGCAGTTCAAGGGCTAGCGGGAGCTACGAGCAGTACTTC.

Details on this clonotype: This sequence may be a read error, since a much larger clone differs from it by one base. The CDR3 DNA sequence: TGCGCCAGCAGCCAAGAGCAGGCTAGCTTCTACGAGCAGTACTTC. Translating gives CASSQEQASFYEQYF. The chain links TRBV4-1 to TRBJ2-7; a weak D match, TRBD2 (5 bases). V dropped 0 bases and J dropped 3 bases, with 12 bases sitting between them. The CDR3 contains 15 residues. Germline V lookup: CDR1 MGHRA, CDR2 YSYEKL.

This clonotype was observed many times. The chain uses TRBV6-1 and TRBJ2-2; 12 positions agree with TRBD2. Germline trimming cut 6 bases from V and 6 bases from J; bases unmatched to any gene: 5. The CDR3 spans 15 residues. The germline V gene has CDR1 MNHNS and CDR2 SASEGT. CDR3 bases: TGTGCCAGCAGGAAGACTAGCGGGAGCTCCGGGGAGCTGTTTTTT. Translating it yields CASRKTSGSSGELFF.

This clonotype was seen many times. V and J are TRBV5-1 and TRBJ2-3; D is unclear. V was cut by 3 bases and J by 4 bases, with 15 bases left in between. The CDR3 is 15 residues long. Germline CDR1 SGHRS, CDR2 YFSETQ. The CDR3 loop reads CASSSYRADADTQYF. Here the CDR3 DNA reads TGCGCCAGCAGCTCCTATAGGGCGGACGCAGATACGCAGTATTTT.

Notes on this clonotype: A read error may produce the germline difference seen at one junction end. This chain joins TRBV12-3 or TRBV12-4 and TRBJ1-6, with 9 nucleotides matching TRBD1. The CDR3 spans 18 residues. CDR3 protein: CAISLGPGQGSLNSPLHF. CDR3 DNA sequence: TGTGCCATCAGTTTAGGCCCGGGACAGGGTTCGTTAAATTCACCCCTCCACTTT.

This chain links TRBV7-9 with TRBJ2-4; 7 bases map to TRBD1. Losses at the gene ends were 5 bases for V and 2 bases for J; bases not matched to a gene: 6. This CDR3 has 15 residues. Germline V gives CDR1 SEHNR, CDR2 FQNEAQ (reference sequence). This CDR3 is CASSHQTGTKNIQYF. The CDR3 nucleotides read TGTGCCAGCAGCCACCAGACAGGGACCAAAAACATTCAGTACTTC.

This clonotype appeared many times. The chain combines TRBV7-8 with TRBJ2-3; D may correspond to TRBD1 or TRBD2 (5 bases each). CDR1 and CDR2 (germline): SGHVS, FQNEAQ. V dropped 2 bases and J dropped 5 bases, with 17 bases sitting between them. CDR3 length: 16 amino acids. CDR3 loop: CASSLTGTPGRDTQYF. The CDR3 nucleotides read TGTGCCAGCAGCTTAACCGGGACGCCCGGAAGAGATACGCAGTATTTT.

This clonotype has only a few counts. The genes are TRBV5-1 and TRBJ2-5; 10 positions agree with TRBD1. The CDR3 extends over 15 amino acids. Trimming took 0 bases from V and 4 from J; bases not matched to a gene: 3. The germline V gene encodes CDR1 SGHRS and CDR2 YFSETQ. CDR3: CASSLGQGASETQYF. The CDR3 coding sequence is TGCGCCAGCAGCTTGGGACAGGGGGCGTCAGAGACCCAGTACTTC.

The CDR3 spells CASSLITGGSYNEQFF. The CDR3 DNA sequence: TGTGCCAGCAGCTTAATAACGGGAGGCTCTTACAATGAGCAGTTCTTC. The chain links TRBV5-4 to TRBJ2-1; TRBD2 matches at 7 bases. Germline-derived CDR1 and CDR2 are SGHNT and YYREEE (reference sequence). CDR3 length: 16 residues. J was trimmed by 4 bases and V by 2 bases; bases with no gene match: 9.

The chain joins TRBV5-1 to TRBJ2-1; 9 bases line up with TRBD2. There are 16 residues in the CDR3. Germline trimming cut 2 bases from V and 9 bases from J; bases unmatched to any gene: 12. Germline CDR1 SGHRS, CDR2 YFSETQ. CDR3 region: CASSFRLAGPVSEQFF. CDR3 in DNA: TGCGCCAGCAGCTTTCGTCTAGCGGGACCGGTTAGTGAGCAGTTCTTC.

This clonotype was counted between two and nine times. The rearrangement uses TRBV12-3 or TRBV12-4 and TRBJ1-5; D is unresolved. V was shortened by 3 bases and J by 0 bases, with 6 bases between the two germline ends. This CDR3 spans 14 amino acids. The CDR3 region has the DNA TGTGCCAGCAGTTTGGTAGATAGCAATCAGCCCCAGCATTTT. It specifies CASSLVDSNQPQHF.

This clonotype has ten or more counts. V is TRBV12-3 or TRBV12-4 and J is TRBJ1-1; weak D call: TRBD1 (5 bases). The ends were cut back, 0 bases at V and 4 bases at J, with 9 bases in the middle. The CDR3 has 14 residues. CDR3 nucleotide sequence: TGTGCCAGCAGTTTAGCAGCAGGGACCACTGAAGCTTTCTTT. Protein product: CASSLAAGTTEAFF.

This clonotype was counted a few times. The DNA for the CDR3 is TGTGCCAGCAGATTCGAATCAGGTGACCTGGGCTACACCTTC. Its translation is CASRFESGDLGYTF. The J gene is TRBJ1-2, the V gene TRBV2; D not resolved. V lost 6 bases and J lost 8, with 19 bases in between. The CDR3 has 14 amino acids. The germline V gene encodes CDR1 SNHLY and CDR2 FYNNEI. Full variable domain (remainder filled in from reference TRBV2 and TRBJ1-2): EPEVTQTPSHQVTQMGQEVILRCVPISNHLYFYWYRQILGQKVEFLVSFYNNEISEKSEIFDDQFSVERPDGSNFTLKIRSTKLEDSAMYFCASRFESGDLGYTFGSGTRLTVV.

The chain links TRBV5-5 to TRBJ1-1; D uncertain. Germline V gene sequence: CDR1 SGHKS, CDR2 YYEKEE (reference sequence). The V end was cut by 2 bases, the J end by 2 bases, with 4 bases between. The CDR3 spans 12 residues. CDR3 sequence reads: CASSFVNTEAFF. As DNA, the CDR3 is TGTGCCAGCAGCTTCGTTAACACTGAAGCTTTCTTT.

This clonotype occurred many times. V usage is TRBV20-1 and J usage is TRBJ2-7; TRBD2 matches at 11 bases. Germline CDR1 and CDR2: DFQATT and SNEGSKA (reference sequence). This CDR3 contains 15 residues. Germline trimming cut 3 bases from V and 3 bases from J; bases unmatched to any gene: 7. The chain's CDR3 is CSASKLTSGNYEQYF. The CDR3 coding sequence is TGCAGTGCTAGTAAATTGACTAGCGGGAACTACGAGCAGTACTTC.

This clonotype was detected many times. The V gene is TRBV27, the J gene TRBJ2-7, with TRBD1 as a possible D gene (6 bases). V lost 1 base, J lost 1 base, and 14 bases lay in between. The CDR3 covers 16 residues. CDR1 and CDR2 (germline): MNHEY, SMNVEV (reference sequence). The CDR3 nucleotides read TGTGCCAGCAGTTTATACCCCGGGACACCATCCTACGAGCAGTACTTC. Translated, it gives CASSLYPGTPSYEQYF.

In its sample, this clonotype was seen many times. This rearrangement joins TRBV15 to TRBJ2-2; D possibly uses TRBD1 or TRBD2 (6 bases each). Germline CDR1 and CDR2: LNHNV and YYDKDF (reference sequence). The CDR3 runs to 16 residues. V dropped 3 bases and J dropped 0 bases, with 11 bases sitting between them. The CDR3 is CATSRWGAANTGELFF. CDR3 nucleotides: TGTGCCACCAGCAGGTGGGGGGCGGCGAACACCGGGGAGCTGTTTTTT.

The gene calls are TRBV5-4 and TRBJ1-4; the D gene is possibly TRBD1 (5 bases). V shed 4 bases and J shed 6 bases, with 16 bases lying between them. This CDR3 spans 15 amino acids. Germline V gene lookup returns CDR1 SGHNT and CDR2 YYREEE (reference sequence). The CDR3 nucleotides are TGTGCCAGCAGCATGGAGGGACGGGGAGATGAAAAACTGTTTTTT. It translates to CASSMEGRGDEKLFF.